This passage covers 29 T cell receptor beta chains from one sample sequenced in a study of T cell changes during pregnancy in multiple sclerosis. Assay used: immunoSEQ multiplex PCR; TCRdb lists only in-frame clones, some missing. The sample lists 130,000 or so clones; roughly 92% were seen once. The sample was peripheral blood, taken before pregnancy. The receptors here all came from a female donor with multiple sclerosis, enrolled in a pregnancy study.

This chain links TRBV28 with TRBJ1-4, with a weak D call TRBD1 (5 bases). Germline loops: CDR1 MDHEN, CDR2 SYDVKM. V lost 6 bases and J lost 4, with 12 bases in between. The CDR3 runs to 14 residues. CDR3 DNA: TGTGCCAGCAGGACGGGACTCAGTAATGAAAAACTGTTTTTT. Translation: CASRTGLSNEKLFF.

V and J are TRBV6-5 and TRBJ2-7; 7 bases line up with TRBD1. In germline, CDR1 is MNHEY, CDR2 SVGAGI. The length of the CDR3 is 12 residues. V shed 5 bases and J 6 bases; nucleotides not matched to a gene: 4. The CDR3 DNA sequence: TGTGCCAGCAGTCAGCCAGGGGGCGAGCAGTACTTC. Protein sequence: CASSQPGGEQYF.

The chain recombines TRBV21-1 with TRBJ2-6; the tabulated D call, TRBD1, remains unverified against the DNA. TRBV21-1 corresponds to a pseudogene. This CDR3 contains 19 residues. CDR3 protein: CASSKVRDRIGSGANVLTF. The DNA of the CDR3 is TGTGCCAGCAGCAAAGTAAGGGACAGGATAGGCTCTGGGGCCAACGTCCTGACTTTC.

This clone has just one count. This chain links TRBV5-1 with TRBJ2-7, with TRBD2 as a possible D gene (5 bases). Deletions cut 0 bases from V and 2 bases from J, with 12 bases between. The V gene's germline CDR1 is SGHRS and CDR2 YFSETQ. CDR3 size: 15 residues. CDR3 residues: CASSLGGRFAYEQYF. In DNA form, the CDR3 reads TGCGCCAGCAGCTTGGGAGGGCGGTTCGCCTACGAGCAGTACTTC.

The chain uses TRBV5-1 and TRBJ1-1; tentative D call: TRBD1 (6 bases). CDR3 size: 15 residues. With 0 bases removed from V and 1 base from J, the gap between germline ends came to 10 bases. CDR1 and CDR2 from the germline V gene are SGHRS and YFSETQ. CDR3 nucleotide sequence: TGCGCCAGCAGCTTGGCCTTACAGGGGAACACTGAAGCTTTCTTT. It specifies CASSLALQGNTEAFF.

The V call is TRBV7-2, the J call TRBJ2-7; D is unresolved. Trimming shortened V by 1 base and J by 2 bases, and 12 bases separated the two germline ends. In germline, CDR1 is SGHTA, CDR2 FQGNSA. This CDR3 is 15 amino acids long. The CDR3 DNA sequence: TGTGCCAGCAGCTTAGACAGCTTGAGCACCTACGAGCAGTACTTC. This sequence encodes CASSLDSLSTYEQYF.

The chain links TRBV30 to TRBJ1-3, with a possible D match to TRBD1 (5 bases). The CDR3 is made up of 13 amino acids. Germline loops: CDR1 GTSNPN, CDR2 SVGIG (reference sequence). V gave up 2 bases and J gave up 3 bases, with 8 bases separating them. The CDR3 DNA follows: TGTGCCTGGAGTTCGGACATTGGAAACACCATATATTTT. This gives the protein CAWSSDIGNTIYF. Variable domain in full (rest from reference TRBV30 and TRBJ1-3): SQTIHQWPATLVQPVGSPLSLECTVEGTSNPNLYWYRQAAGRGLQLLFYSVGIGQISSEVPQNLSASRPQDRQFILSSKKLLLSDSGFYLCAWSSDIGNTIYFGEGSWLTVV.

The chain combines TRBV15 with TRBJ2-1; TRBD1 matches 10 bases. Germline CDR1 and CDR2: LNHNV and YYDKDF (reference sequence). The V segment lost 5 bases and the J segment 3 bases; nucleotides outside the gene matches: 4. CDR3 length equals 15 residues. As DNA, the CDR3 is TGTGCCACCAGCTTTGACAGGGGGCTCTACAATGAGCAGTTCTTC. Translating it yields CATSFDRGLYNEQFF.

This chain connects TRBV9 to TRBJ2-3; 7 positions agree with TRBD1. The CDR3 extends over 15 amino acids. Germline values: CDR1 SGDLS, CDR2 YYNGEE. Trimming at V came to 2 bases and at J to 0 bases, leaving 3 bases not matched to a gene. This CDR3 is CASSVGTVSTDTQYF. The CDR3 DNA reads TGTGCCAGCAGCGTTGGGACAGTTAGCACAGATACGCAGTATTTT.

V is TRBV6-1 and J is TRBJ2-1; 10 bases are shared with TRBD1. The CDR3 is made up of 16 amino acids. Germline-derived CDR1 and CDR2 are MNHNS and SASEGT. V lost 2 bases to trimming and J lost 4 bases; unmatched junction nucleotides: 5. The CDR3, as DNA: TGTGCCAGCAGTGAACAGGGACAGGGGATATACAATGAGCAGTTCTTC. Residues: CASSEQGQGIYNEQFF.

The chain employs TRBV18 and TRBJ2-5; weak D call: TRBD2 (7 bases). This CDR3 contains 15 residues. The V end was cut by 3 bases, the J end by 5 bases, with 16 bases between. Per the germline V gene, CDR1 is KGHSH and CDR2 is LQKENI. CDR3 DNA: TGTGCCAGCTCACCGACCAATACGGGGGGCGAGACCCAGTACTTC. Translated, it gives CASSPTNTGGETQYF. The complete variable domain, with remaining parts taken from reference TRBV18 and TRBJ2-5, reads NAGVMQNPRHLVRRRGQEARLRCSPMKGHSHVYWYRQLPEEGLKFMVYLQKENIIDESGMPKERFSAEFPKEGPSILRIQQVVRGDSAAYFCASSPTNTGGETQYFGPGTRLLVL.

CDR3 sequence reads: CASSLATYEQYF. The CDR3 bases are TGTGCCAGCAGCTTGGCCACCTACGAGCAGTACTTC. V gene TRBV5-8 combines with J gene TRBJ2-7; D call uncertain. The germline gives CDR1 SGHTS, CDR2 YDEGEE. The V end lost 0 bases, the J end lost 2 bases, and 3 bases lay between the germline ends. The length of the CDR3 is 12 residues.

This clone was seen only a few times. The chain is built from TRBV19 and TRBJ1-2; TRBD1 matches 7 bases. V shed 6 bases, J shed 4 bases, and the junction held 5 bases outside the gene matches. CDR1 is LNHDA and CDR2 is SQIVND in the germline V gene (reference sequence). This CDR3 is 13 amino acids long. DNA for the CDR3: TGTGCCAGTAGCCTACAGGGGACCTATGGCTACACCTTC. Translating it yields CASSLQGTYGYTF.

The chain joins TRBV19 to TRBJ1-5; TRBD1 agrees at 7 bases. The junction had 5 bases not matched to a gene; V was cut back by 5 bases and J by 7 bases. The CDR3 contains 13 residues. Germline assignment: CDR1 LNHDA and CDR2 SQIVND (reference sequence). The CDR3 DNA reads as TGTGCCAGTAGTGTCGACAGGGTCCAGCCCCAGCATTTT. Translation: CASSVDRVQPQHF.

The rearrangement uses TRBV4-1 and TRBJ1-6; TRBD1 might be the D (5 bases). This CDR3 is 15 amino acids long. Germline V gene lookup returns CDR1 MGHRA and CDR2 YSYEKL. Trimming pared 0 bases from V and 7 bases from J, leaving 10 bases between. Here the CDR3 DNA reads TGCGCCAGCAGCCAAGAGGAGGGGTGGAATTCACCCCTCCACTTT. It is translated as CASSQEEGWNSPLHF.

The chain uses TRBV7-3 and TRBJ1-1; maybe TRBD1 (6 bases). Germline lookup yields CDR1 SGHTA and CDR2 FQGTGA. The germline V and J ends were trimmed by 6 bases and 1 base, with 12 bases remaining between them. The CDR3 has 14 residues. CDR3 bases: TGTGCCAGCAGACCGGGACAAGAGAACACTGAAGCTTTCTTT. Translation: CASRPGQENTEAFF.

This chain connects TRBV30 to TRBJ1-5, with D perhaps matching TRBD1 (6 bases). The V end lost 3 bases, the J end lost 7 bases, and 13 bases lay between the germline ends. CDR3 length: 13 residues. Germline CDR1 is GTSNPN and CDR2 is SVGIG (reference sequence). CDR3 bases: TGTGCCTGGAGATCGGGGGGCAGACAGCCCCAGCATTTT. The encoded protein is CAWRSGGRQPQHF.

The chain has TRBV5-1 and TRBJ2-1; D unclear. Trimming removed 4 bases from V and 7 bases from J, with 6 bases in between. This CDR3 has 11 residues. In germline, CDR1 is SGHRS, CDR2 YFSETQ. CDR3 region: CASSVANEQFF. For the CDR3, the DNA is TGCGCCAGCAGCGTAGCTAATGAGCAGTTCTTC.

The rearrangement uses TRBV5-1 and TRBJ1-5; D is uncertain. V lost 1 base and J 3 bases, leaving 17 bases between the germline ends. Germline V lookup: CDR1 SGHRS, CDR2 YFSETQ. The CDR3 sequence is 17 residues long. The chain's CDR3 is CASSLSPSSRNNQPQHF. The CDR3, as DNA: TGCGCCAGCAGCTTGTCTCCTTCCTCCAGAAACAATCAGCCCCAGCATTTT. Filled out from reference TRBV5-1 and TRBJ1-5, the complete variable domain reads KAGVTQTPRYLIKTRGQQVTLSCSPISGHRSVSWYQQTPGQGLQFLFEYFSETQRNKGNFPGRFSGRQFSNSRSEMNVSTLELGDSALYLCASSLSPSSRNNQPQHFGDGTRLSIL.

This clone was seen only once. The chain is built from TRBV28 and TRBJ2-3; 11 positions match TRBD2. With 7 bases clipped from V and 8 bases from J, the junction kept 8 bases outside the gene matches. From germline, CDR1 is MDHEN and CDR2 SYDVKM. The CDR3 has 14 amino acids. The CDR3 spells CASTPGSGRGTQYF. In DNA form, the CDR3 reads TGTGCCAGCACCCCCGGTAGCGGGAGGGGTACGCAGTATTTT. The full variable domain, completed using reference TRBV28 and TRBJ2-3, is DVKVTQSSRYLVKRTGEKVFLECVQDMDHENMFWYRQDPGLGLRLIYFSYDVKMKEKGDIPEGYSVSREKKERFSLILESASTNQTSMYLCASTPGSGRGTQYFGPGTRLTVL.

V and J are TRBV5-1 and TRBJ1-1; D is ambiguous. With 1 base removed from V and 5 bases from J, the gap between germline ends came to 9 bases. Germline CDR1 reads SGHRS; CDR2 reads YFSETQ. The length of the CDR3 is 13 residues. CDR3 region: CASSLTERTEAFF. CDR3 in DNA: TGCGCCAGCAGCTTGACGGAGAGGACTGAAGCTTTCTTT.

The V call is TRBV2, the J call TRBJ1-5, with D maybe TRBD1 (6 bases). In germline, CDR1 is SNHLY, CDR2 FYNNEI. CDR3 length: 15 amino acids. V was cut by 6 bases and J by 0 bases, with 12 bases left in between. CDR3 sequence: CASSGQTYSNQPQHF. The CDR3 coding sequence is TGTGCCAGCAGCGGACAGACCTATAGCAATCAGCCCCAGCATTTT.

The V and J genes are TRBV4-1 and TRBJ2-2; possible D gene TRBD2, 5 bases. The CDR3 consists of 13 residues. CDR1 and CDR2 (germline): MGHRA, YSYEKL. V shed 3 bases and J shed 6 bases, with 8 bases lying between them. The CDR3 coding sequence is TGCGCCAGCAGCCAGAGCGGTCCCGGGGAGCTGTTTTTT. Translation: CASSQSGPGELFF.

Here the CDR3 DNA reads TGTGCCAGCAGCTCCGTCGGACAGACCTACGAGCAGTACTTC. As protein: CASSSVGQTYEQYF. The rearrangement uses TRBV13 and TRBJ2-7, with D possibly being TRBD1 (6 bases). The CDR3 is 14 amino acids. V was cut by 4 bases and J by 2 bases, with 12 bases left in between. Germline lookup yields CDR1 PRHDT and CDR2 FYEKMQ (reference sequence).

The gene calls are TRBV11-2 and TRBJ2-5, with a possible D match to TRBD1 (6 bases). Germline-derived CDR1 and CDR2 are SGHAT and FQNNGV. This CDR3 has 15 residues. Between the trimmed V and J ends, which lost 5 bases and 5 bases, there was a span of 18 bases. The CDR3 loop reads CASSAQQGWYETQYF. CDR3 nucleotides: TGTGCCAGCAGCGCCCAACAGGGTTGGTACGAGACCCAGTACTTC. Using reference TRBV11-2 and TRBJ2-5 for the parts outside the CDR3, the full variable domain is EAGVAQSPRYKIIEKRQSVAFWCNPISGHATLYWYQQILGQGPKLLIQFQNNGVVDDSQLPKDRFSAERLKGVDSTLKIQPAKLEDSAVYLCASSAQQGWYETQYFGPGTRLLVL.

For the CDR3, the DNA is TGTGCCTGGAGTGTATTCCTAGCGGGACTCCTCACAGATACGCAGTATTTT. The encoded protein is CAWSVFLAGLLTDTQYF. The chain is built from TRBV30 and TRBJ2-3; 9 bases agree with TRBD2. V lost 0 bases, J lost 2 bases, and 9 bases stayed unmatched. The CDR3 is 17 amino acids. Germline V lookup: CDR1 GTSNPN, CDR2 SVGIG (reference sequence).

The V call is TRBV5-5, the J call TRBJ1-3; possible D gene TRBD1, 5 bases. Trimming pared 4 bases from V and 7 bases from J, leaving 18 bases between. Germline loops: CDR1 SGHKS, CDR2 YYEKEE (reference sequence). The CDR3 is 15 amino acids. The CDR3: CASSQGRGRRNTIYF. CDR3 bases: TGTGCCAGCAGCCAAGGGAGGGGTCGGAGGAACACCATATATTTT.

V usage is TRBV5-6 and J usage is TRBJ2-7; 7 positions match TRBD1. Germline loops: CDR1 SGHDT, CDR2 YYEEEE. The trim removed 5 bases at V and 2 bases at J, leaving 10 bases unmatched. The CDR3 consists of 15 residues. The DNA for the CDR3 is TGTGCCAGCAGATTTACACAGGGGCCGACCTACGAGCAGTACTTC. Protein: CASRFTQGPTYEQYF. Drawing the rest from reference TRBV5-6 and TRBJ2-7, the complete variable domain is DAGVTQSPTHLIKTRGQQVTLRCSPKSGHDTVSWYQQALGQGPQFIFQYYEEEERQRGNFPDRFSGHQFPNYSSELNVNALLLGDSALYLCASRFTQGPTYEQYFGPGTRLTVT.

V usage is TRBV21-1 and J usage is TRBJ1-2; the table gives TRBD1 as D, unverified against the DNA. TRBV21-1 is a documented pseudogene. The CDR3 extends over 18 amino acids. The CDR3 DNA is TGTGCCAGCAGCTGCGGCCGGGACAGGGGGATTGGGAACTATGGCTACACCTTC. It specifies CASSCGRDRGIGNYGYTF.